The TCR beta chain described here comes from a study of blood T cell repertoires in COVID-19. Study overall: COVID-19 samples, acute and convalescent, were from the United States, Italy and Spain. Sample material is recorded as cDNA or gDNA derived from T cells, B-cell-depleted T cells, or PBMCs.

V gave up 3 bases and J gave up 0 bases; unmatched junction bases: 10. The CDR3 has 18 residues. Germline CDR1 reads KGHSH; CDR2 reads LQKENI. Original processing notes: Quantification of nucleated cells was approximated via reference gene primer amplification. Libraries were prepared by immunoSEQ multiplex PCR; TCRdb keeps only in-frame clonotypes and omits some of them. For V, J and clone size, that table is used; D and trimming come from the DNA. The table records 150,000 or so clones, around 85% of them present only once. V usage is TRBV18 and J usage is TRBJ2-1; TRBD2 matches at 8 bases. Sequenced input: peripheral blood. The clonotype comes from a woman between 55 and 75 years old with acute or convalescent COVID-19. CDR3 loop: CASSPLGTSGSSYNEQFF. The CDR3 DNA is TGTGCCAGCTCACCCTTAGGTACTAGCGGTAGCTCCTACAATGAGCAGTTCTTC.